A selection of T cell receptor beta chains follows, all from one sample in a study of T cells after yellow fever vaccination. Using its own MiXCR run on the 5' RACE reads, TCRdb lists one record per CDR3 protein. This sample has 550,000 or so distinct CDR3 sequences, with roughly a fifth found just once. The starting material was PBMCs, obtained 15 days after the yellow fever booster vaccination. The origin of the receptors is a man between 25 and 39 years old who received the YFV17D yellow fever vaccine. CDR3s include the opening cysteine and the closing phenylalanine or tryptophan. The D gene is left open where the match is weak. A clone size is listed for some rows: how often the clone was seen (once, few, many), or a class if it is expanded.

D: NA
size: NA
J: TRBJ2-5
V: TRBV12-3/TRBV12-4
CDR3: CASSLVTLQETQYF
DNA: TGTGCCAGCAGTTTAGTAACGCTACAAGAGACCCAGTACTTC

D: TRBD2
size: NA
J: TRBJ2-4
V: TRBV27
CDR3: CASSFAESGRMGIQYF
DNA: TGTGCCAGCAGTTTCGCGGAGAGCGGGAGGATGGGCATTCAGTACTTC

D: NA
size: few
J: TRBJ2-7
V: TRBV27
CDR3: CASSSTLSGDGGEQYF
DNA: TGTGCCAGCAGTTCCACCCTAAGTGGGGATGGGGGGGAGCAGTACTTC

D: TRBD1
size: NA
J: TRBJ1-1
V: TRBV29-1
CDR3: CSADLTGGNTEAFF
DNA: TGCAGCGCCGACCTGACAGGGGGGAACACTGAAGCTTTCTTT

D: NA
size: NA
J: TRBJ2-1
V: TRBV6-2/TRBV6-3
CDR3: CASSYRTYSSASSYNEQFF
DNA: TGTGCCAGCAGTTACAGAACATACTCTAGCGCAAGCTCCTACAATGAGCAGTTCTTC

D: TRBD2
size: few
J: TRBJ2-7
V: TRBV11-2
CDR3: CASSSTSGEQYF
DNA: TGTGCCAGCAGCTCGACTAGCGGCGAGCAGTACTTC

D: NA
size: NA
J: TRBJ2-2
V: TRBV14
CDR3: CASSQDPDRHRELFF
DNA: TGTGCCAGCAGCCAAGATCCTGACCGACACCGGGAGCTGTTTTTT

D: NA
size: few
J: TRBJ2-7
V: TRBV19
CDR3: CASRDRINEQYF
DNA: TGTGCCAGTAGGGACCGTATCAACGAGCAGTACTTC

D: NA
size: once
J: TRBJ2-1
V: TRBV18
CDR3: CASSPEVGNEQFF
DNA: TGTGCCAGCTCACCCGAGGTTGGAAATGAGCAGTTCTTC

D: NA
size: few
J: TRBJ2-3
V: TRBV6-2/TRBV6-3
CDR3: CASSYGITVGAISTDTQYF
DNA: TGTGCCAGCAGTTACGGGATCACCGTAGGGGCGATAAGCACAGATACGCAGTATTTT

D: NA
size: few
J: TRBJ2-7
V: TRBV10-2
CDR3: CASNSGLYYEQYF
DNA: TGCGCCAGCAATAGCGGACTGTACTACGAGCAGTACTTC

D: NA
size: few
J: TRBJ1-3
V: TRBV5-1
CDR3: CASSAQTQGSGNTIYF
DNA: TGCGCCAGCAGCGCCCAGACACAGGGCTCTGGAAACACCATATATTTT

D: NA
size: NA
J: TRBJ2-2
V: TRBV5-5
CDR3: CASSRSSGNAGELFF
DNA: TGTGCCAGCAGCCGATCCTCGGGGAATGCCGGGGAGCTGTTTTTT

D: NA
size: NA
J: TRBJ2-1
V: TRBV20-1
CDR3: CSAMLGAGYNEQFF
DNA: TGCAGTGCAATGCTGGGGGCGGGTTACAATGAGCAGTTCTTC

D: TRBD1
size: few
J: TRBJ2-7
V: TRBV28
CDR3: CASSSPGQGNYEQYF
DNA: TGTGCCAGCAGTTCCCCGGGACAGGGTAATTACGAGCAGTACTTC

D: TRBD2
size: NA
J: TRBJ2-6
V: TRBV20-1
CDR3: CSAQAGGSGANVLTF
DNA: TGCAGTGCTCAGGCGGGGGGGTCTGGGGCCAACGTCCTGACTTTC

D: NA
size: NA
J: TRBJ2-1
V: TRBV7-2
CDR3: CASTEILEQFF
DNA: TGTGCCAGCACGGAGATTCTGGAGCAGTTCTTC

D: NA
size: NA
J: TRBJ1-1
V: TRBV20-1
CDR3: CSARDYLSFF
DNA: TGCAGTGCCCGGGACTACCTTTCATTCTTT

D: NA
size: many
J: TRBJ2-2
V: TRBV5-6
CDR3: CASSLGSGTGELFF
DNA: TGTGCCAGCAGCCTGGGGAGCGGAACCGGGGAGCTGTTTTTT

D: NA
size: NA
J: TRBJ2-2
V: TRBV11-2
CDR3: CASSLVEKPGELFF
DNA: TGTGCCAGCAGCTTAGTTGAGAAACCCGGGGAGCTGTTTTTT

D: TRBD1
size: few
J: TRBJ2-1
V: TRBV7-2
CDR3: CASSLVSGTGLDDEQFF
DNA: TGTGCCAGCAGCTTAGTGTCTGGGACAGGGTTAGACGATGAGCAGTTCTTC

D: TRBD2
size: few
J: TRBJ2-1
V: TRBV29-1
CDR3: CSLDSGVNEQFF
DNA: TGCAGCCTGGATAGCGGGGTTAATGAGCAGTTCTTC

D: NA
size: NA
J: TRBJ2-2
V: TRBV20-1
CDR3: CSAVPGPGATGELFF
DNA: TGCAGTGCTGTACCGGGACCGGGGGCCACCGGGGAGCTGTTTTTT

D: TRBD2
size: NA
J: TRBJ2-5
V: TRBV3-1
CDR3: CASSQDYGTSGGTQYF
DNA: TGTGCCAGCAGCCAAGATTACGGGACTAGCGGGGGGACCCAGTACTTC

D: TRBD1
size: few
J: TRBJ2-1
V: TRBV29-1
CDR3: CSVEDPGQSSYNEQFF
DNA: TGCAGCGTTGAAGATCCGGGACAGAGCTCCTACAATGAGCAGTTCTTC

D: TRBD2
size: few
J: TRBJ2-1
V: TRBV4-3
CDR3: CASSQDFIMIAGEHFF
DNA: TGCGCCAGCAGCCAAGATTTTATTATGATTGCGGGGGAGCACTTCTTC

D: NA
size: few
J: TRBJ2-7
V: TRBV2
CDR3: CASSNSPVGYEQYF
DNA: TGTGCCAGCAGTAACTCCCCCGTTGGCTACGAGCAGTACTTC

D: NA
size: NA
J: TRBJ2-1
V: TRBV4-3
CDR3: CASSQDGEPSYNEQFF
DNA: TGCGCCAGCAGCCAAGACGGGGAGCCCTCCTACAATGAGCAGTTCTTC

D: NA
size: few
J: TRBJ1-1
V: TRBV6-9
CDR3: CASGEGSEAFF
DNA: TGTGCCAGCGGGGAGGGATCTGAAGCTTTCTTT

D: NA
size: many
J: TRBJ2-7
V: TRBV7-6
CDR3: CASSPDTYEQYF
DNA: TGTGCCAGCAGCCCCGACACCTACGAGCAGTACTTC

D: NA
size: NA
J: TRBJ2-7
V: TRBV7-2
CDR3: CASSTDSFEQYF
DNA: TGTGCCAGCAGCACCGACAGTTTCGAGCAGTACTTC

D: TRBD1
size: NA
J: TRBJ1-4
V: TRBV7-2
CDR3: CASSPGGRGSEKLFF
DNA: TGTGCCAGCAGCCCAGGGGGCAGGGGCTCTGAAAAACTGTTTTTT

D: TRBD2
size: few
J: TRBJ2-1
V: TRBV5-1
CDR3: CASSLTSGSHEQFF
DNA: TGCGCCAGCAGCTTGACTAGCGGGAGTCATGAGCAGTTCTTC

D: NA
size: NA
J: TRBJ1-1
V: TRBV20-1
CDR3: CSASATANTEAFF
DNA: TGCAGTGCTTCCGCGACAGCAAACACTGAAGCTTTCTTT

D: TRBD2
size: NA
J: TRBJ2-3
V: TRBV7-9
CDR3: CASSPEASGVQYF
DNA: TGTGCCAGCAGCCCAGAGGCTAGCGGTGTGCAGTATTTT